The clone carrying this T cell receptor beta chain was detected only a few times. Original data processing: Quantification of nucleated cells was approximated via reference gene primer amplification. Here immunoSEQ multiplex PCR was the method, and the copy in TCRdb shows in-frame clones only, minus some. Clonal size and the V and J genes are those of that table, whereas D and trimming came from the DNA. The sample contains hundreds of thousands of clones, about 83% of which appear only once. The entry originates in a study of blood T cell repertoires in COVID-19. CDR3 length: 16 amino acids. CDR1 is SEHNR and CDR2 is FQNEAQ in the germline V gene (reference sequence). V was clipped by 2 bases and J by 2 bases, with 12 bases between them.

What was sequenced was PBMCs or T cells enriched from blood (not recorded which). The genes are TRBV7-9 and TRBJ2-2; the D gene is possibly TRBD2 (6 bases). This clonotype originated in a woman between 45 and 60 years old who had recovered from COVID-19. CDR3 bases: TGTGCCAGCAGCTTAAGCGGGCCTATTAACACCGGGGAGCTGTTTTTT. This translates into CASSLSGPINTGELFF.